What follows are 15 T cell receptor beta chains derived from one specimen sequenced in a study of blood T cell repertoires in COVID-19. Clones were read by immunoSEQ multiplex PCR, and TCRdb kept only the in-frame ones, dropping some. The table shows around 220,000 clones, with under 85% occurring only once. The sample consisted of peripheral blood. These receptors originate from a woman older than 75 with COVID-19, enrolled during active disease.

The chain combines TRBV6-5 with TRBJ1-5; tentative D call: TRBD1 (6 bases). V shed 8 bases and J shed 5 bases, with 19 bases lying between them. The CDR3 consists of 15 residues. CDR1 MNHEY and CDR2 SVGAGI come from the germline V gene. CDR3 nucleotides: TGTGCCAGCCGTCCCAGGGGTGAGGTATATCAGCCCCAGCATTTT. It specifies CASRPRGEVYQPQHF.

This chain uses TRBV3-1 (or the pseudogene TRBV3-2) with TRBJ1-3; no reliable D call. The V gene's germline CDR1 is LGHDT and CDR2 YNNKEL (reference sequence). Trimming took off 0 bases at V and 4 bases at J, with 7 bases between the two ends. This CDR3 is built from 14 residues. Here the CDR3 DNA reads TGTGCCAGCAGCCAAGAGAACCTAGGAAACACCATATATTTT. Translation gives CASSQENLGNTIYF.

V usage is TRBV29-1 and J usage is TRBJ2-3; maybe TRBD1 (6 bases). Germline values: CDR1 SQVTM, CDR2 ANQGSEA. This CDR3 spans 14 amino acids. With 4 bases removed from V and 4 bases from J, the gap between germline ends came to 15 bases. The CDR3 DNA follows: TGCAGCGTTGTAGGGGGTCAGGGGCCAGATACGCAGTATTTT. This encodes CSVVGGQGPDTQYF.

The V gene is TRBV5-1, the J gene TRBJ2-1, with 7 bases that match TRBD2. The V segment lost 4 bases and the J segment 5 bases; nucleotides outside the gene matches: 9. The length of the CDR3 is 15 residues. CDR1 is SGHRS and CDR2 is YFSETQ in the germline V gene. The CDR3 nucleotides read TGCGCCAGCAGCCGAAGGGACTACAGCAACAATGAGCAGTTCTTC. It yields the protein CASSRRDYSNNEQFF.

The chain couples TRBV6-5 to TRBJ2-7, with 7 nucleotides matching TRBD1. Germline CDR1 MNHEY, CDR2 SVGAGI. The CDR3 length is 15 residues. After removal of 2 bases from V and 0 bases from J, the junction contained 4 bases not matched to a gene. The CDR3 DNA is TGTGCCAGCAGTTACCAAGGGGGCAACTCCTACGAGCAGTACTTC. This codes for CASSYQGGNSYEQYF.

The rearrangement joins TRBV5-1 to TRBJ2-7; possible D gene TRBD1, 5 bases. V shed 4 bases and J shed 0 bases, with 11 bases lying between them. Germline-derived CDR1 and CDR2 are SGHRS and YFSETQ. This CDR3 has 14 residues. The CDR3 nucleotides read TGCGCCAGCAGCGATCCACAGGCCTCCTACGAGCAGTACTTC. Its protein is CASSDPQASYEQYF.

This clone was seen more than once but under ten times. V usage is TRBV5-1 and J usage is TRBJ2-7; 11 nucleotides agree with TRBD1. The CDR3 length is 15 residues. Germline CDR1 is SGHRS and CDR2 is YFSETQ. Trimming removed 7 bases from V and 3 bases from J; junction bases left unmatched: 9. The CDR3 reads CASSTTGTGGYEQYF. The CDR3, as DNA: TGCGCCAGCTCGACTACCGGGACAGGGGGCTACGAGCAGTACTTC.

The chain carries TRBV7-6 and TRBJ2-7; 14 bases align to TRBD2. V was pared by 5 bases and J by 4 bases, with 22 bases of the junction left unmatched. The CDR3 consists of 21 residues. Germline V CDR1 and CDR2: SGHVS, FNYEAQ. CDR3 DNA: TGTGCCAGCAGCGCCCGGGGAGGGGGAGGACTAGCGGGAGGAATCGGGTACGAGCAGTACTTC. It encodes CASSARGGGGLAGGIGYEQYF.

The V and J genes are TRBV7-2 and TRBJ1-5; the D gene is possibly TRBD1 (6 bases). The ends were cut back, 1 base at V and 3 bases at J, with 7 bases in the middle. The CDR3 consists of 14 residues. Germline V gene sequence: CDR1 SGHTA, CDR2 FQGNSA. The CDR3 here is CASSLGTDNQPQHF. CDR3 coding DNA: TGTGCCAGCAGCTTAGGGACAGACAATCAGCCCCAGCATTTT.

V usage is TRBV2 and J usage is TRBJ1-4; 9 nucleotides agree with TRBD1. From germline, CDR1 is SNHLY and CDR2 FYNNEI. This CDR3 comprises 15 residues. Trimming cost V 6 bases and J 2 bases; bases outside gene matches: 4. CDR3 residues: CASRGQGTTNEKLFF. The CDR3 nucleotides are TGTGCCAGCAGGGGACAGGGAACTACTAATGAAAAACTGTTTTTT.

The chain is built from TRBV5-1 and TRBJ2-1, with 8 nucleotides matching TRBD2. Germline-derived CDR1 and CDR2 are SGHRS and YFSETQ. CDR3 length: 16 residues. After removal of 3 bases from V and 2 bases from J, the junction contained 7 bases not matched to a gene. The CDR3 nucleotides are TGCGCCAGCAGCTCGGGAGCGGGAGTACCCTACAATGAGCAGTTCTTC. Its translation: CASSSGAGVPYNEQFF.

The rearrangement joins TRBV28 to TRBJ1-2; maybe TRBD1 (5 bases). The ends were cut back, 3 bases at V and 8 bases at J, with 16 bases in the middle. CDR1 and CDR2 from the germline V gene are MDHEN and SYDVKM. CDR3 length: 14 residues. The CDR3 DNA follows: TGTGCCAGCAGTTTGGAGGGGAACGGTAGGGGCTACACCTTC. It encodes CASSLEGNGRGYTF.

V and J are TRBV7-9 and TRBJ1-4; D unclear. V was pared by 3 bases and J by 1 base, with 9 bases between. Germline values: CDR1 SEHNR, CDR2 FQNEAQ (reference sequence). CDR3 length equals 15 residues. The CDR3: CASSLAYVTNEKLFF. The CDR3 DNA reads as TGTGCCAGCAGCTTGGCATACGTAACTAATGAAAAACTGTTTTTT.

This chain connects TRBV7-9 to TRBJ2-1; possibly TRBD2 for D (5 bases). The V end lost 5 bases, the J end lost 5 bases, and 16 bases lay between the germline ends. Germline V gene sequence: CDR1 SEHNR, CDR2 FQNEAQ (reference sequence). This CDR3 has 15 residues. CDR3 sequence reads: CASSRLGGADNEQFF. CDR3 DNA: TGTGCCAGCAGCCGTTTGGGTGGAGCGGACAATGAGCAGTTCTTC.

The V call is TRBV11-1, the J call TRBJ1-3; 7 nucleotides line up with TRBD1. V shed 3 bases, J shed 0 bases, and the junction held 5 bases outside the gene matches. This CDR3 contains 16 residues. Germline V gives CDR1 SGHAT, CDR2 FQDESV (reference sequence). The CDR3 sequence is CASSFRTGSSGNTIYF. CDR3 nucleotide sequence: TGTGCCAGCAGCTTCAGGACAGGAAGCTCTGGAAACACCATATATTTT.